This T cell receptor beta chain came from a study of blood T cell repertoires in COVID-19. About the study: T cells, B-cell-depleted T cells, or PBMCs provided the cDNA or gDNA that served as material.

V was clipped by 4 bases and J by 5 bases, with 14 bases between them. The CDR3 sequence is 14 residues long. Germline V gene lookup returns CDR1 MDHEN and CDR2 SYDVKM. Participants spanned ages roughly 18 to 95 years and resided in 20 to 30 US areas. Membership in each cohort depended on participant-reported clinical history. A COVID-19 case was met by exposed participants within 2 weeks before study entry. The repertoire was sequenced with immunoSEQ multiplex PCR; TCRdb's copy has only in-frame clones and lacks some. The table includes 150,000 or so clones, over 70% detected once. Sequenced material: PBMCs or T cells enriched from blood (not recorded which). This chain uses TRBV28 with TRBJ2-5, with D unresolved. The TCR sequence derives from a man between 65 and 85 years old who had been exposed to COVID-19. CDR3 sequence reads: CASSSPLNMETQYF. CDR3 DNA sequence: TGTGCCAGCAGTTCCCCCCTTAATATGGAGACCCAGTACTTC.